This TCR beta chain was profiled in a study of T cells expressing NK-cell markers. After re-calling the 5' RACE reads, TCRdb lists one entry per CDR3 protein, DNA absent. Its table lists about 390,000 distinct CDR3 sequences. Per germline, CDR1 MNHEY and CDR2 SMNVEV (reference sequence). This CDR3 contains 15 residues. The V gene is TRBV27, the J gene TRBJ2-6. The sequenced sample was blood T cells: a sorted CD56 or NKG2C T cell subset, CD4+ or CD8+ T cells, or bulk PBMC T cells (not recorded which). The TCR comes from a woman aged 45 to 65 in good health. CDR3 loop: CASSLARSGANVLTF.